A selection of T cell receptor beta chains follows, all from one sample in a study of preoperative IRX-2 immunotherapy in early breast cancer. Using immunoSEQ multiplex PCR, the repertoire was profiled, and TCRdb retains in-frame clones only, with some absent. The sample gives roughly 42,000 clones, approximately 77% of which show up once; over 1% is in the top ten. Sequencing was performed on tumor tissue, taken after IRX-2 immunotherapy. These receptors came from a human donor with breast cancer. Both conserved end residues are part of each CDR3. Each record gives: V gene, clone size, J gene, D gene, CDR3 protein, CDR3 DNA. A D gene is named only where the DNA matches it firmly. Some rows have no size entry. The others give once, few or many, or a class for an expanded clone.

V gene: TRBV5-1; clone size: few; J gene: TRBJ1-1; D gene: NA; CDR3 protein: CASSLWGGGTEAFF; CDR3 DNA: TGCGCCAGCAGCTTGTGGGGGGGAGGCACTGAAGCTTTCTTT
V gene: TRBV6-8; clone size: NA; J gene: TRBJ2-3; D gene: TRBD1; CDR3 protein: CASSSTGGPTDTQYF; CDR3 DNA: TGTGCCAGCAGCTCGACAGGGGGCCCCACAGATACGCAGTATTTT
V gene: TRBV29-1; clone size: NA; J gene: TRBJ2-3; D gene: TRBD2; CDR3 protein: CSVTSGNTDTQYF; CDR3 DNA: TGCAGCGTAACTAGCGGGAACACAGATACGCAGTATTTT
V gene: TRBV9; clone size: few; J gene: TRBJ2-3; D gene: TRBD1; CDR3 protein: CASTRTGTGGNTQYF; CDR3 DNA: TGTGCCAGCACCCGAACCGGGACAGGAGGAAATACGCAGTATTTT
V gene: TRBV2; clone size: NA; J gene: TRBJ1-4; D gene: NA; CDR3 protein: CASSERNEKLFF; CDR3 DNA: TGTGCCAGCAGTGAACGGAATGAAAAACTGTTTTTT
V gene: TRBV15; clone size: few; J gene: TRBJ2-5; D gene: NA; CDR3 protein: CATSRDLGQETQYF; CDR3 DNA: TGTGCCACCAGCAGAGACCTGGGACAAGAGACCCAGTACTTC
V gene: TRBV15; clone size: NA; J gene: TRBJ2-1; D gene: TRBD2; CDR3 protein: CATSNNRLAGTSTEQFF; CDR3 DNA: TGTGCCACCAGCAATAATAGACTAGCGGGAACATCGACTGAGCAGTTCTTC
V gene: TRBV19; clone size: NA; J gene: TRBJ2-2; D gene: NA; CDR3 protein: CATSVGAANTGELFF; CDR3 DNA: TGTGCCACCAGCGTCGGGGCAGCGAACACCGGGGAGCTGTTTTTT
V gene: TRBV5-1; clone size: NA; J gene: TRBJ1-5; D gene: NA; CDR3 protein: CASSLLGHHNQPQHF; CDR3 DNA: TGCGCCAGCAGCTTGTTGGGACACCATAATCAGCCCCAGCATTTT
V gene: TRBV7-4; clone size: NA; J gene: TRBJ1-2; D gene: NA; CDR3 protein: CASSFRTDFSNYGYTF; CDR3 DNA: TGTGCCAGCAGCTTTAGGACCGACTTCTCTAACTATGGCTACACCTTC
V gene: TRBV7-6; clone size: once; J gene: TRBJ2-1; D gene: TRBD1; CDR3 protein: CASSLPGQANNEQFF; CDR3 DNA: TGTGCCAGCAGCTTACCGGGACAGGCTAACAATGAGCAGTTCTTC